One sample yielded the 14 T cell receptor beta chains listed below, sequenced in a study of shared clonotypes between healthy human individuals. Data came from immunoSEQ multiplex PCR; TCRdb stores just in-frame clones and leaves some out. The sample has over 400,000 clones; roughly 80% are singletons. Sequenced sample: PBMCs. These receptor sequences come from a woman aged 40 to 50 in good health. Some clones in this sample may be carry-over from other donors' samples.

V and J are TRBV7-2 and TRBJ2-7; 11 positions agree with TRBD2. Germline lookup yields CDR1 SGHTA and CDR2 FQGNSA. Trimming removed 4 bases from V and 6 bases from J; junction bases left unmatched: 8. CDR3 size: 15 residues. CDR3 amino acids: CASSWDSGRVAEQYF. The CDR3, as DNA: TGTGCCAGCAGCTGGGATAGCGGGAGGGTGGCCGAGCAGTACTTC.

The rearrangement links TRBV7-8 to TRBJ1-2; no reliable D call. V was cut by 5 bases and J by 5 bases, with 15 bases left in between. CDR1 and CDR2 from the germline V gene are SGHVS and FQNEAQ. The CDR3 totals 14 residues. As DNA, the CDR3 is TGTGCCAGCAGCCTCTTGGACGGGTTTTATGGCTACACCTTC. Amino acid sequence: CASSLLDGFYGYTF.

This rearrangement joins TRBV10-3 to TRBJ1-2; perhaps TRBD1 as D (6 bases). V shed 3 bases and J shed 8 bases, with 19 bases lying between them. The CDR3 has 15 amino acids. Germline V gives CDR1 ENHRY, CDR2 SYGVKD. The CDR3 DNA reads TGTGCCATCAGTGATGAGTTTGTGGGGGCGCACGGCTACACCTTC. It codes for CAISDEFVGAHGYTF.

On this clone: One base separates it from a far larger clone, so it is likely a read error. Other DNA sequences in the same sample also yield this CDR3. V is TRBV4-3 and J is TRBJ2-6; D remains ambiguous. This CDR3 contains 16 residues. With 1 base removed from V and 3 bases from J, the gap between germline ends came to 10 bases. Germline CDR1 LGHNA, CDR2 YSLEER. CDR3 sequence: CASSQVPGGGANVLTF. As DNA, the CDR3 is TGCGCCAGCAGCCAAGTACCCGGCGGTGGGGCCAACGTCCTGACTTTC.

V gene TRBV6-6 combines with J gene TRBJ2-7; 7 bases line up with TRBD2. Germline CDR1 MNHNY, CDR2 SVGAGI (reference sequence). The CDR3 loop spans 15 amino acids. Unmatched junction bases numbered 9, after V lost 5 bases and J lost 2 bases. CDR3 amino acids: CASSPRLLAAYEQYF. For the CDR3, the DNA is TGTGCCAGCAGTCCCCGCCTCCTAGCGGCCTACGAGCAGTACTTC.

Only a few counts were recorded for this clone. The J gene is TRBJ1-1, the V gene TRBV28; D remains unclear. CDR3 length equals 14 residues. V lost 7 bases, J lost 0 bases, and 12 bases lay in between. Germline-derived CDR1 and CDR2 are MDHEN and SYDVKM. The CDR3 region is CASTVRRMNTEAFF. The CDR3 nucleotides are TGTGCCAGCACCGTCAGGCGGATGAACACTGAAGCTTTCTTT.

As regards this clone: With a far larger clone one base away, a read error is the likely cause. The CDR3 does not end in the conserved phenylalanine or tryptophan, so this is likely a read error. This chain connects TRBV30 to TRBJ2-6; D is unclear. The ends were cut back, 2 bases at V and 4 bases at J, with 15 bases in the middle. Germline values: CDR1 GTSNPN, CDR2 SVGIG (reference sequence). The CDR3 length is 16 residues. CDR3 bases: TGTGCCTGGAGTCGCATCGGGTCCGTCGGGGCCAACGTCCTGACTTCC. Its protein is CAWSRIGSVGANVLTS.

V gene TRBV27 combines with J gene TRBJ1-1; 8 bases match TRBD1. Germline V CDR1 and CDR2: MNHEY, SMNVEV (reference sequence). V dropped 2 bases and J dropped 7; count of bases not matched to a gene: 3. The CDR3 is made up of 13 amino acids. CDR3 sequence: CASSLQGAGEAFF. The CDR3 DNA sequence: TGTGCCAGCAGTTTACAGGGGGCCGGTGAAGCTTTCTTT.

DNA of the CDR3: TGTGCCAGCAGCAACCGCGGCGGACTAGCGGGGTCTTACAATGAGCAGTTCTTC. Translating gives CASSNRGGLAGSYNEQFF. V and J are TRBV9 and TRBJ2-1; 12 bases match TRBD2. CDR3 size: 18 residues. CDR1 and CDR2 from the germline V gene are SGDLS and YYNGEE. V gave up 4 bases and J gave up 4 bases; unmatched junction bases: 12.

The CDR3, as DNA: TGTGCCAGCAGCTCCCAGTGGGGAGTGGGATACGAGCAGTACTTC. Protein: CASSSQWGVGYEQYF. This sequence joins TRBV7-3 and TRBJ2-7, with a weak D call TRBD2 (5 bases). Trimming removed 4 bases from V and 4 bases from J, with 17 bases in between. The CDR3 totals 15 residues. Germline CDR1 SGHTA, CDR2 FQGTGA.

Details on this clone: Only one base separates this from a far larger clonotype, so it likely reflects a read error. The chain is built from TRBV29-1 and TRBJ2-7; no clear D. The germline V and J ends were trimmed by 3 bases and 5 bases, with 17 bases remaining between them. There are 14 residues in the CDR3. CDR1 is SQVTM and CDR2 is ANQGSEA in the germline V gene. The CDR3 DNA is TGCAGCGTTGAGGTGGGCTATCTCGATCACGAGCAGTACTTC. It specifies CSVEVGYLDHEQYF.

The V and J genes are TRBV28 and TRBJ1-3; D uncertain. CDR1 is MDHEN and CDR2 is SYDVKM in the germline V gene. CDR3 size: 12 residues. CDR3 DNA sequence: TGTGGGGGAGGAACCTCTGGAAACACCATATATTTT. It yields the protein CGGGTSGNTIYF.

The chain couples TRBV7-2 to TRBJ2-7; D is ambiguous. Per germline, CDR1 SGHTA and CDR2 FQGNSA. V was shortened by 4 bases and J by 2 bases, with 12 bases between the two germline ends. CDR3 length equals 14 residues. CDR3 residues: CASSSDRNTYEQYF. The CDR3 bases are TGTGCCAGCAGCTCCGACCGCAATACCTACGAGCAGTACTTC. Filled out from reference TRBV7-2 and TRBJ2-7, the complete variable domain reads GAGVSQSPSNKVTEKGKDVELRCDPISGHTALYWYRQSLGQGLEFLIYFQGNSAPDKSGLPSDRFSAERTGGSVSTLTIQRTQQEDSAVYLCASSSDRNTYEQYFGPGTRLTVT.

Only one count was recorded for this clone. The J gene is TRBJ1-1, the V gene TRBV28; no clear D gene. CDR3 size: 13 residues. The V end lost 1 base, the J end lost 0 bases, and 3 bases lay between the germline ends. Germline loops: CDR1 MDHEN, CDR2 SYDVKM. As DNA, the CDR3 is TGTGCCAGCAGTTTATTGGTGAACACTGAAGCTTTCTTT. Translating gives CASSLLVNTEAFF.